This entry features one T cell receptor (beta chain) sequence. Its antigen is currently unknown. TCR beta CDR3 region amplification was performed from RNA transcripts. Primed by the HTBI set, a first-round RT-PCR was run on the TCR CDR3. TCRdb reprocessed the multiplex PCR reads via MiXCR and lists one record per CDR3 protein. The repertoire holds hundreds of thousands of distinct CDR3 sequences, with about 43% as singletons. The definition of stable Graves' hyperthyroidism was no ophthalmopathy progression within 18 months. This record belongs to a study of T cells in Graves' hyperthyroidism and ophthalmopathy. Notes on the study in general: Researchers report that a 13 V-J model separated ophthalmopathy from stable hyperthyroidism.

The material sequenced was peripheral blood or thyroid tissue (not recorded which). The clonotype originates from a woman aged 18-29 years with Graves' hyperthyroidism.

The CDR3 DNA reads as TGCAGTGCTAGAGATTACGTGTTTATGAACACTGAAGCTTTCTTT. It codes for CSARDYVFMNTEAFF. The rearrangement links TRBV20-1 to TRBJ1-1, with no clear D. The CDR3 runs to 15 residues. The germline V gene encodes CDR1 DFQATT and CDR2 SNEGSKA (reference sequence). Trimming took off 0 bases at V and 0 bases at J, with 11 bases between the two ends.